This TCR beta chain was observed in a study of cytomegalovirus exposure and HLA in healthy donors. This clone was observed a few times. The CDR3 totals 14 residues. V lost 2 bases and J lost 6, with 11 bases in between. Germline-derived CDR1 and CDR2 are SGHAT and FQNNGV. Sequencing used immunoSEQ multiplex PCR; TCRdb keeps in-frame clones, though not all of them. This table has about 160,000 clones, about 82% appearing once. V gene TRBV11-2 combines with J gene TRBJ1-5; D may be TRBD1 (5 bases). The receptor was isolated from a man aged 30-40 years in good health and CMV-seropositive. Sample: PBMCs. The CDR3 sequence is CASSLSGGTQPQHF. The CDR3 coding sequence is TGTGCCAGCAGCTTATCGGGGGGGACTCAGCCCCAGCATTTT. Complete variable domain (other parts from reference TRBV11-2 and TRBJ1-5): EAGVAQSPRYKIIEKRQSVAFWCNPISGHATLYWYQQILGQGPKLLIQFQNNGVVDDSQLPKDRFSAERLKGVDSTLKIQPAKLEDSAVYLCASSLSGGTQPQHFGDGTRLSIL.